This paragraph reports one T cell receptor beta chain. Its antigen is currently not known. Base qualities are not at hand, and no much larger clone is one base apart. In the same sample, other DNA sequences code for this CDR3. This record belongs to a study of shared clonotypes between healthy human individuals (dated by TCRdb to the early 2020s). Regarding the research as a whole: A couple of women and three men aged 18 to 49 years were included in the cohort. Per donor, three plates each were used for CD4 naive and CD4 memory, two for CD8 naive, and one for CD8 memory. To increase sequencing depth and limit assay-specific biases, TCR repertoire library preparation and sequencing were carried out by different laboratories using diverse techniques. Per donor, leukapheresis produced somewhere between about 0.94 and 9 billion PBMCs. The study deeply sequenced blood TCR repertoires of about 5 healthy adults to estimate repertoire size and the extent of clonotype sharing between individuals.

Summary of the overall study and its limitations: Compared with non-shared clonotypes, the clonotypes found in all four sorted-subset donors had higher generation probabilities. Based on pairwise subsampling, the degree of clonotype sharing among donors was expected to be affected by sequencing depth. Only blood was sampled, and tissue TCR repertoires likely differ from those in blood. Even with the large sequencing depth, rarefaction of the sorted-subset datasets indicated that sequencing was incomplete. The small number of donors limited the genetic and exposure-history diversity represented. Naive subsets generally had larger estimated clonotype richness than memory subsets. Approximately 5% of naive CD4, around 3.6% of naive CD8, roughly 2.5% of memory CD4, and about 0.4% of memory CD8 clonotypes were shared across several donors.

Using the deep immunoSEQ assay, TCR CDR3 regions were amplified from genomic DNA by multiplex PCR. For each cell subset, the extracted genomic DNA was distributed evenly across all wells of several immunoSEQ 96-well plates, and each plate served as one replicate. For sorted subsets, 200 to 250 ng genomic DNA, equal to about 30,000 T cell genomes, was loaded into each replicate PCR. Purified libraries were measured with a Qubit 3.0 fluorometer, size-checked on a Bioanalyzer 2100, and measured again with the KAPA Library Quantification kit. A separate single-read 150-cycle Illumina NextSeq 550 flow cell was used to sequence each immunoSEQ 96-well plate. The published analysis was carried out like this. Because the immunoSEQ output included only junctional sequences and no quality scores, the filtering could not be the same as the filtering used for full-length reads. Sequences were annotated with PyIR, a Python wrapper for IgBLAST v1.9, and V/J genes and CDR3 were assigned using IMGT germline references. Any read was removed if the V/J assignment was weak (E-value above 1e-6), the CDR3 was missing, or the read contained stop codons, out-of-frame junctions, or ambiguous translated residues. A V3J clonotype was defined by an identical inferred V gene, J gene, and CDR3 amino acid sequence. The percentage overlap between two repertoires was calculated by dividing the number of shared unique clonotypes by the size of the smaller repertoire. RTK rarefaction, the Chao1 estimator, and Recon v2.1 estimates of unobserved clonotypes were used to assess repertoire richness. Generation probabilities for all TCRbeta clonotypes obtained by the gDNA method from a handful of donors were computed using OLGA. TCRdb re-hosts the immuneACCESS table, in-frame sequences only. Its copies lack some clones; in the studies checked, an unresolved V gene accounts for under half of them, and the cause for the rest is not known. V and J calls and clone size follow that table, whereas D and trimming were derived from the DNA. This sample is represented by a few million clones; about 90% of them were singletons. In total, the top ten clones hold around 0.38% of the sample.

CDR1 and CDR2 are drawn from the germline V gene: MNHNS, SASEGT. Counted from cysteine to phenylalanine, this CDR3 has 13 amino acids. Only the CDR3 DNA stays, 39 bases, in frame from base 1. The junction carries 10 bases between V and J, which are trimmed by 5 bases and 3 bases respectively. Healthy HIV-negative adults with no recently reported acute infections or vaccinations were included as donors. All donors were Caucasian adults living in Nashville, Tennessee, USA. CD4+ T cells were enriched by magnetic negative selection; naive cells were then positively selected on CD45RA, and the negative fraction formed the memory subset. Blood was collected by leukapheresis, and PBMCs were isolated by Ficoll-Histopaque density gradient centrifugation and then cryopreserved in liquid nitrogen vapor phase. Analytical flow cytometry was used to check the purity and quantity of every magnetically sorted T cell population. Genomic DNA was isolated from each sorted fraction and quantified by UV absorbance on a Nanodrop 2000c.

Sequencing was performed on naive CD4+ T cells from PBMCs. In light of the paper, this sample's cell subset or site label describes: CD45RA+ positively selected. The rearranged chain carries TRBV6-1 and TRBJ1-1; too little of a D gene remains to name it. This clonotype was obtained from a man between 18 and 29 years old in good health. Some clones in this sample may be carry-over from other donors' samples. The DNA sequence follows: TGTGCCAGCAGTTCCCAGCGAGACACTGAAGCTTTCTTT. Protein translation: CASSSQRDTEAFF.